This T cell receptor (beta chain) was captured by sequencing in a study of T cells expressing NK-cell markers. Study information: Seven donors tested HCMV-seropositive and one tested seronegative among the eight sequenced. Overall study results and limits: Whether the expanded NKG2C+ T cell clones recognized HCMV remained unclear. The share of CD8+ T cells held by dominant NKG2C+ clonotypes was about 1.0-7.5% in 5 or 6 donors.

Using the 5' RACE reads, TCRdb records one entry per CDR3 protein without DNA. This table lists about 110,000 distinct CDR3 sequences. Concerning this clonotype: Its cognate antigen is unknown.

From germline, CDR1 is MGHDK and CDR2 SYGVNS. The CDR3 sequence is 16 residues long. The gene calls are TRBV25-1 and TRBJ1-6; TCRdb designates TRBD1, a call that cannot be tested without DNA. The sequencing input was blood T cells: a sorted CD56 or NKG2C T cell subset, CD4+ or CD8+ T cells, or bulk PBMC T cells (not recorded which). The receptor was isolated from a woman between 18 and 75 years old in good health. The CDR3 is CASSGGPETANSPLHF.